This TCR beta chain was observed in a study of T cell responses to AZD1222 COVID-19 vaccine. Study-wide context: Pooled in the analysis were second doses at about 4 or about 12 weeks.

Notes on this clone: Its antigen is unidentified.

Broader study findings: None of the repertoires were sampled until the peak T cell response had passed. AZD1222 recipients seropositive at baseline numbered only five to seven. Clonal diversity may have been underestimated, and the donors were mostly white British, with more females than males.

Data came from immunoSEQ multiplex PCR; TCRdb stores just in-frame clones and leaves some out. Of about 140,000 clones in the sample, more than 85% were seen once. This CDR3 is 16 amino acids long. With 2 bases removed from V and 0 bases from J, the gap between germline ends came to 11 bases. The sequence was obtained from an adult in good health. The gene calls are TRBV23-1 and TRBJ1-5; D perhaps matches TRBD1 (6 bases). TRBV23-1 qualifies as an ORF whose function is uncertain. Sequencing was performed on peripheral blood, taken on day 0 of AZD1222 vaccination. Written as DNA, the CDR3 is TGCGCCAGCAGTCAAGGGGGCCGTTATAGCAATCAGCCCCAGCATTTT. Amino acid sequence: CASSQGGRYSNQPQHF.